This is a list of T cell receptor beta chains from one sample in a study of blood T cell repertoires in COVID-19. Repertoires were generated with immunoSEQ multiplex PCR, while TCRdb's copy carries only in-frame clones and drops some. The profile covers hundreds of thousands of clones, with 83% appearing a single time and 2% to 3% taken by the ten largest. What was sequenced was peripheral blood. The source is a woman aged 40 to 55 with active or convalescent COVID-19. CDR3s leave out the opening cysteine and the closing phenylalanine or tryptophan. Fields, in order: V gene, J gene, CDR3 protein.

V: TRBV4-3
J: TRBJ2-5
CDR3: ASSQDLTGGAFETQY

V: TRBV4-3
J: TRBJ1-6
CDR3: ASSQDSRGSPLH

V: TRBV6-5
J: TRBJ2-1
CDR3: ASSQAGSSYNEQF

V: TRBV27
J: TRBJ1-2
CDR3: ATSRGSGYT

V: TRBV3-1/TRBV3-2
J: TRBJ1-1
CDR3: ASSQADRGNTEAF

V: TRBV28
J: TRBJ1-3
CDR3: ASSLLDSSGNTIY

V: TRBV19
J: TRBJ2-1
CDR3: ASSTPAGGPRRNEQF

V: TRBV11-3
J: TRBJ1-2
CDR3: ASSFNSARGGYT

V: TRBV28
J: TRBJ2-7
CDR3: ASSPTGTGIYEQY

V: TRBV11-2
J: TRBJ1-6
CDR3: ASSLGSRNSPLH

V: TRBV7-2
J: TRBJ1-6
CDR3: ASRAAFSRRITGSSPLH

V: TRBV19
J: TRBJ1-6
CDR3: ASSIRQGMSSPLH

V: TRBV27
J: TRBJ2-1
CDR3: ASSFLGAREQF

V: TRBV7-2
J: TRBJ1-2
CDR3: ASIDQGLGGYT

V: TRBV5-6
J: TRBJ2-3
CDR3: ASSLAGVADTQY

V: TRBV11-3
J: TRBJ2-3
CDR3: ASSLRESTDTQY

V: TRBV27
J: TRBJ2-1
CDR3: ARQTGGYNEQF

V: TRBV27
J: TRBJ1-5
CDR3: ASSRERAGNQPQH

V: TRBV28
J: TRBJ1-4
CDR3: ATRSANEKLF

V: TRBV29-1
J: TRBJ1-1
CDR3: SVTDRGNTEAF

V: TRBV12-3/TRBV12-4
J: TRBJ1-2
CDR3: ASSSSGYGYT

V: TRBV6-5
J: TRBJ2-5
CDR3: ASSPTSFPGETQY

V: TRBV3-1/TRBV3-2
J: TRBJ1-2
CDR3: ASRKGSGGGYT

V: TRBV5-1
J: TRBJ2-2
CDR3: ASSLETGKNTGELF

V: TRBV10-1
J: TRBJ2-3
CDR3: ASSDDRTSGRRQNTDTQY

V: TRBV7-8
J: TRBJ1-6
CDR3: ASSLAERPPLH

V: TRBV7-2
J: TRBJ2-5
CDR3: ASSLVRAGEAETQY

V: TRBV9
J: TRBJ2-5
CDR3: ASSVRILGSGTETQY

V: TRBV24-1
J: TRBJ2-1
CDR3: ATSHDRRSSYNEQF

V: TRBV18
J: TRBJ2-3
CDR3: ASSPLQGATDTQY

V: TRBV5-1
J: TRBJ2-3
CDR3: ASSSGQGGTSTDTQY

V: TRBV5-1
J: TRBJ1-6
CDR3: ASSLTENTSPLH

V: TRBV25-1
J: TRBJ2-5
CDR3: ASSESPSDQETQY

V: TRBV6-5
J: TRBJ1-5
CDR3: ASRPDRVINQPQH

V: TRBV4-2
J: TRBJ1-5
CDR3: ASSQDWTSNQPQH

V: TRBV5-1
J: TRBJ1-1
CDR3: ASSYGTGGRNTEAF

V: TRBV24-1
J: TRBJ2-2
CDR3: ATGRANTGELF

V: TRBV30
J: TRBJ1-1
CDR3: AWRLEGAVNTEAF

V: TRBV28
J: TRBJ1-2
CDR3: ASSSTGLGQAFLDGYT

V: TRBV24-1
J: TRBJ2-1
CDR3: ATSAPSGTGPSYNEQF

V: TRBV30
J: TRBJ1-3
CDR3: AWTLTLSGSLSGNTIY

V: TRBV19
J: TRBJ2-1
CDR3: ASSILAGVRGEQF

V: TRBV4-2
J: TRBJ1-3
CDR3: ASSQVARALSSGNTIY

V: TRBV9
J: TRBJ2-3
CDR3: ASSVSEDTQY

V: TRBV4-1
J: TRBJ2-7
CDR3: ASSQGGGASYEQY

V: TRBV7-2
J: TRBJ2-7
CDR3: ASSTSQGLNEQY